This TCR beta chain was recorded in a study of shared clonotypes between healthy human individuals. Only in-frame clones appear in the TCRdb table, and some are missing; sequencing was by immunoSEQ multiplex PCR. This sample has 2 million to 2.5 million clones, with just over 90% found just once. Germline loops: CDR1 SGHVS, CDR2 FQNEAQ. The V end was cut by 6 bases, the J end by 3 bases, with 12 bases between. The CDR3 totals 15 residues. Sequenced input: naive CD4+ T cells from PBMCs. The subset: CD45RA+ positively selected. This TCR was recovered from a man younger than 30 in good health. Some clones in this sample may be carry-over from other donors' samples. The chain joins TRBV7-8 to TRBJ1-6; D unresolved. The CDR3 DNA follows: TGTGCCAGCAGTTCCACATCTAACTATAATTCACCCCTCCACTTT. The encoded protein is CASSSTSNYNSPLHF.